Sequencing of this T cell receptor beta chain was carried out in a study of shared clonotypes between healthy human individuals. Study conclusions and caveats: Limitation of the genetic and exposure-history diversity represented came from the few donors.

V lost 4 bases and J 4 bases, leaving 16 bases between the germline ends. Germline-derived CDR1 and CDR2 are MGHRA and YSYEKL. CDR3 length: 16 amino acids. Profiling relied on immunoSEQ multiplex PCR, and the TCRdb table lists in-frame clones only, not all of them. The sample contains under 2,000,000 clones, about 95% of which appear only once. With regard to this clone: Antigen: not known.

Positively selected for CCR7, the CD45RO-negative cells used as naive CD8 cells excluded terminally differentiated effector memory CD45RA+ cells. J is TRBJ2-2 and V is TRBV4-1; D may correspond to TRBD1 or TRBD2 (7 bases each). The receptor's source is a man between 18 and 29 years old in good health. The source material was naive CD8+ T cells sorted from blood. CDR3 sequence: CASSPGGALFTGELFF. DNA of the CDR3: TGCGCCAGCAGCCCAGGGGGGGCACTCTTCACCGGGGAGCTGTTTTTT.